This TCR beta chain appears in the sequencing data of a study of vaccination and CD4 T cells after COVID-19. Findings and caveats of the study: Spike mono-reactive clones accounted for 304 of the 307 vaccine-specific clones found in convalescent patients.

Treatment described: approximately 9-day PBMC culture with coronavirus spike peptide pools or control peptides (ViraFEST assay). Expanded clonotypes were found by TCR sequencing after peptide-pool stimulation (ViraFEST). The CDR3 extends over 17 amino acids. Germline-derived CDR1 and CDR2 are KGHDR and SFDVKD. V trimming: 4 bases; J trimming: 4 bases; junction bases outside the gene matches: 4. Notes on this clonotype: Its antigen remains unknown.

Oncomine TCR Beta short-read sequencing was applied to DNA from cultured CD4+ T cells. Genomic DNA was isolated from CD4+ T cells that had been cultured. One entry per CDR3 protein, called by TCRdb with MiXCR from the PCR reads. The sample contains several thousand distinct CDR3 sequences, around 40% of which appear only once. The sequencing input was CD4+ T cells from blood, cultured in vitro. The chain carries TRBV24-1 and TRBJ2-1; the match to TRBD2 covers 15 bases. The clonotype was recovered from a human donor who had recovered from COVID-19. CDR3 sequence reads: CATSEPGLAGGYNEQFF. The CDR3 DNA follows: TGTGCCACCAGTGAACCGGGACTAGCGGGAGGATACAATGAGCAGTTCTTC.